Presented here are 32 T cell receptor beta chains from one specimen sequenced in a study of molecular identifiers for immune sequencing clone quantification listed by TCRdb under 2018. The method behind the library was PCR. The instrument was a NextSeq 500. TCRdb took the public reads, trimmed them with fastp at Q25, ran MiXCR for clone calling and kept in-frame beta chains. For every CDR3 protein sequence, its rows merge into one entry that carries the most common genes and DNA. The sample profile shows around 470,000 distinct CDR3 sequences; less than 30% of them were found once. The top ten hold 0.7% to 0.9% of the sample. Sequenced: naive CD8+ T cells from blood, with Jurkat cell RNA spiked in. The intended sense of this specimen's cell subset or site label: FACS-sorted CD8+CD4-CCR7+CD45RA+ naive T cells. These receptors all stem from a human donor in good health. Some libraries in this study had Jurkat cell RNA spiked in.

As regards this clonotype: This may be a read error, as it is one base from a much larger clone. No conserved phenylalanine or tryptophan is present at the end of the CDR3, so a read error is the likely explanation. The DNA is left out, because the CDR3 cannot be placed on it with certainty; the CDR3 is given as TCRdb lists it. V and J are TRBV10-3 and TRBJ2-7; the D segment call TRBD2 is taken from the table without a DNA check. Both ends counted, the CDR3 spans 12 residues. Germline V CDR1 and CDR2: ENHRY, SYGVKD. CDR3 residues: CAISELRGEPYL.

This clonotype was observed at least ten times. The chain links TRBV7-9 to TRBJ2-1, with TRBD2 identical over 11 bases. The CDR3 sequence is 14 residues long. V was pared by 7 bases and J by 6 bases, with 5 bases of the junction left unmatched. CDR1 is SEHNR and CDR2 is FQNEAQ in the germline V gene (reference sequence). Here the CDR3 reads CASIVAGGPNEQFF. CDR3 sequence (DNA): TGTGCCAGCATTGTAGCGGGAGGGCCCAATGAGCAGTTCTTC.

In the case of this clonotype: One junction end disagrees with the germline gene, perhaps due to a read error. The chain joins TRBV9 to TRBJ2-7, with TRBD1 matching 11 bases. Germline assignment: CDR1 SGDLS and CDR2 YYNGEE. The CDR3 loop spans 13 amino acids. The CDR3 DNA reads as TGTGCCAGCAGCGTAGGCGGGGACAGGGGGATCCACTTC. It codes for CASSVGGDRGIHF.

Remarks on this clonotype: Being one base from a much bigger clone, this may be a read error. V is TRBV5-6 and J is TRBJ2-1; possible D gene TRBD1, 5 bases. Germline V gives CDR1 SGHDT, CDR2 YYEEEE. This CDR3 region has 13 residues. Here the CDR3 reads CASSPMTDNERFF. The CDR3 DNA is TGTGCCAGCAGCCCAATGACGGACAATGAGCGGTTCTTC.

As DNA, the CDR3 is TGTGCCAGCAGCGTAGACTGGGGCTCCGGAAACACCATATATTTT. Protein product: CASSVDWGSGNTIYF. The chain is built from TRBV9 and TRBJ1-3, with a weak D call TRBD1 (5 bases). CDR1 is SGDLS, CDR2 YYNGEE, per germline. The CDR3 contains 15 residues. Trimming removed 0 bases at V and 4 bases at J, with 11 bases between.

This clonotype showed up just a few times. The rearrangement uses TRBV28 and TRBJ1-2; D gene uncertain. This CDR3 spans 12 amino acids. The germline V gene encodes CDR1 MDHEN and CDR2 SYDVKM. V was shortened by 5 bases and J by 8 bases, with 12 bases between the two germline ends. CDR3 DNA: TGTGCCAGCAGTCTTCGGGGAGTAGGCTACACCTTC. It is translated as CASSLRGVGYTF.

This clonotype has more than one count but fewer than ten. The rearrangement uses TRBV9 and TRBJ2-1; 8 bases fit TRBD2. There are 12 residues in the CDR3. The V and J ends lost 0 bases and 13 bases, in that order; junction bases with no gene match: 3. Germline CDR1 SGDLS, CDR2 YYNGEE. CDR3 DNA: TGTGCCAGCAGCGTAGGGGCGGGAGGTCAGTTCTTC. This translates into CASSVGAGGQFF.

This clonotype was detected many times. V and J are TRBV5-1 and TRBJ2-5; the match to TRBD1 covers 10 bases. Trimming cost V 4 bases and J 5 bases; bases outside gene matches: 8. The CDR3 sequence is 15 residues long. Germline V gene sequence: CDR1 SGHRS, CDR2 YFSETQ. CDR3 coding DNA: TGCGCCAGCAGCCTAAGACAGGGGGCGTCGGAGACCCAGTACTTC. Protein: CASSLRQGASETQYF.

This clonotype was recorded a few times. The CDR3 bases are TGTGCCAGCAGTTTAGGGGTCCAGTACGACGAGCAGTACTTC. Translation: CASSLGVQYDEQYF. This chain links TRBV28 with TRBJ2-7; D remains ambiguous. Trimming took off 2 bases at V and 5 bases at J, with 13 bases between the two ends. Per germline, CDR1 MDHEN and CDR2 SYDVKM. The CDR3 spans 14 residues.

CDR3 sequence reads: CASSILGYRNYGYTF. CDR3 bases: TGTGCCAGTAGTATTTTGGGATACAGGAACTATGGCTACACCTTC. The chain couples TRBV19 to TRBJ1-2; a weak D match, TRBD1 (5 bases). The V end lost 3 bases, the J end lost 2 bases, and 13 bases lay between the germline ends. This CDR3 is built from 15 residues. Germline V gene data show CDR1 as LNHDA and CDR2 as SQIVND (reference sequence).

This clonotype has at least ten counts. The chain joins TRBV25-1 to TRBJ2-4, with D hard to call. V lost 0 bases and J lost 13, with 13 bases in between. The CDR3 runs to 13 residues. Germline-derived CDR1 and CDR2 are MGHDK and SYGVNS. The CDR3 bases are TGTGCCAGCAGTGAATATCTGTCGGCAGCCCAGTACTTC. Protein product: CASSEYLSAAQYF.

The rearrangement uses TRBV12-3 or TRBV12-4 and TRBJ2-1, with 12 bases identical to TRBD1. After removal of 5 bases from V and 8 bases from J, the junction contained 10 bases not matched to a gene. This CDR3 is 16 amino acids long. CDR3 amino acids: CASSPLGTGGAYEQFF. In nucleotides, the CDR3 is TGTGCCAGCAGTCCCCTCGGGACAGGGGGCGCATATGAGCAGTTCTTC.

J is TRBJ2-3 and V is TRBV4-1, with a tentative D call TRBD2 (5 bases). Trimming removed 1 base from V and 1 base from J, with 18 bases in between. This CDR3 has 18 residues. Per germline, CDR1 MGHRA and CDR2 YSYEKL. The CDR3 DNA follows: TGCGCCAGCAGCCAAGTAGAGGGCTCGCTCTTGGGCACAGATACGCAGTATTTT. It encodes CASSQVEGSLLGTDTQYF.

About this clonotype: A much larger clone lies one base from this, so it may be a read error. This chain joins TRBV5-1 and TRBJ2-2, with D perhaps TRBD1 or TRBD2 (6 bases each). Trimming took 3 bases from V and 7 from J, leaving 19 bases between them. The CDR3 has 16 amino acids. Germline V gene sequence: CDR1 SGHRS, CDR2 YFSETQ. The CDR3 is CASSWGPGVRIGELFF. The CDR3, as DNA: TGCGCCAGCAGCTGGGGGCCGGGAGTACGGATCGGGGAGCTGTTTTTT.

The V call is TRBV19, the J call TRBJ2-3, with TRBD2 matching over 7 bases. The trim removed 3 bases at V and 3 bases at J, leaving 6 bases unmatched. CDR1 is LNHDA and CDR2 is SQIVND in the germline V gene (reference sequence). There are 15 residues in the CDR3. DNA for the CDR3: TGTGCCAGTAGTATCGGTAGCGGGTGGACAGATACGCAGTATTTT. It is translated as CASSIGSGWTDTQYF.

At least ten counts were recorded for this clonotype. The chain links TRBV2 to TRBJ2-5; D assignment may be TRBD1 or TRBD2 (6 bases each). This CDR3 comprises 14 residues. The V end was cut by 6 bases, the J end by 1 base, with 12 bases between. Germline CDR1 and CDR2: SNHLY and FYNNEI. In DNA form, the CDR3 reads TGTGCCAGCAGCCGGGGGCAGCCCCAAGAGACCCAGTACTTC. It encodes CASSRGQPQETQYF.

This clonotype was picked up a small number of times. This sequence joins TRBV10-3 and TRBJ2-7; tentatively, D is TRBD1 (6 bases). The V gene lost 11 bases and the J gene lost 4 bases, with 18 bases spanning the gap. The germline V gene encodes CDR1 ENHRY and CDR2 SYGVKD. This CDR3 comprises 13 residues. The CDR3 sequence is CAVQGRGMYEQYF. The CDR3 nucleotides read TGTGCCGTACAGGGTCGAGGGATGTACGAGCAGTACTTC.

The CDR3 nucleotides read TGTGCCAGCAGCGTAGCTACAGCTAACTATGGCTACACCTTC. Protein: CASSVATANYGYTF. The chain recombines TRBV9 with TRBJ1-2; D call uncertain. The CDR3 is 14 amino acids. CDR1 and CDR2 (germline): SGDLS, YYNGEE. Trimming removed 0 bases from V and 0 bases from J, with 6 bases in between.

Note on this clonotype: Since a much larger clone is just one base distant, this may be a read error. CDR3 sequence reads: CASSSFLAGGTDTQYF. In DNA form, the CDR3 reads TGTGCCAGCAGTTCCTTTCTAGCGGGAGGCACAGATACGCAGTATTTT. The chain combines TRBV12-3 or TRBV12-4 with TRBJ2-3; 10 bases match TRBD2. Losses at the gene ends were 4 bases for V and 1 base for J; bases not matched to a gene: 5. CDR3 length: 16 residues.

This clonotype was counted a few times. The CDR3: CASTQDGMGYEQYF. In DNA, the CDR3 is TGTGCCAGCACCCAAGACGGAATGGGATACGAGCAGTACTTC. This rearrangement joins TRBV6-5 to TRBJ2-7; no firm D call. This CDR3 spans 14 amino acids. The germline V gene has CDR1 MNHEY and CDR2 SVGAGI. V was trimmed by 7 bases and J by 4 bases, leaving 17 bases between them.

This clonotype was seen once. V is TRBV5-6 and J is TRBJ1-1; unclear D gene. Trimming shortened V by 0 bases and J by 6 bases, and 18 bases separated the two germline ends. The germline V gene encodes CDR1 SGHDT and CDR2 YYEEEE. The CDR3 contains 16 residues. Here the CDR3 reads CASSLARWRGGSEAFF. The CDR3 nucleotides read TGTGCCAGCAGCTTGGCCCGGTGGCGGGGTGGCTCTGAAGCTTTCTTT.

The chain combines TRBV19 with TRBJ2-7; a weak D match, TRBD1 (5 bases). The V gene lost 5 bases and the J gene lost 1 base, with 12 bases spanning the gap. The length of the CDR3 is 14 residues. Germline CDR1 reads LNHDA; CDR2 reads SQIVND (reference sequence). CDR3 sequence reads: CASSPQTASYEQYF. CDR3 in DNA: TGTGCCAGTAGTCCCCAGACAGCATCCTACGAGCAGTACTTC.

This clonotype was recorded at least ten times. The chain links TRBV6-5 to TRBJ2-7; the D is unclear. The germline gives CDR1 MNHEY, CDR2 SVGAGI. The CDR3 extends over 13 amino acids. V shed 0 bases and J shed 3 bases, with 6 bases lying between them. CDR3 protein: CASSYSGNYEQYF. CDR3 sequence (DNA): TGTGCCAGCAGTTACTCGGGCAACTACGAGCAGTACTTC.

This clonotype was seen at least ten times. The rearrangement joins TRBV2 to TRBJ1-1, with unresolved D. Germline V gene sequence: CDR1 SNHLY, CDR2 FYNNEI. The CDR3 sequence is 12 residues long. Trimming left V 3 bases short and J 6 bases short, with 8 bases between. The CDR3 spells CASSDGRPEAFF. Written as DNA, the CDR3 is TGTGCCAGCAGTGATGGCCGCCCTGAAGCTTTCTTT.

A few counts support this clonotype. This rearrangement joins TRBV7-9 to TRBJ2-2; the match to TRBD2 covers 7 bases. The CDR3 length is 13 residues. Germline V CDR1 and CDR2: SEHNR, FQNEAQ (reference sequence). V gave up 5 bases and J gave up 7 bases; unmatched junction bases: 4. CDR3 in DNA: TGTGCCAGCAGCCCCCGGGAGGTCGGGGAGCTGTTTTTT. Its translation is CASSPREVGELFF.

This clonotype was seen repeatedly, ten times or more. The chain couples TRBV4-3 to TRBJ2-3, with 16 bases fitting TRBD2. CDR1 and CDR2 (germline): LGHNA, YSLEER. V shed 0 bases, J shed 4 bases, and the junction held 4 bases outside the gene matches. The CDR3 covers 18 residues. CDR3 nucleotide sequence: TGCGCCAGCAGCCAAGAACCGGGACTAGCGGGAGGGCCAGATACGCAGTATTTT. Amino acid sequence: CASSQEPGLAGGPDTQYF.

This clonotype was detected many times. The rearrangement joins TRBV12-3 or TRBV12-4 to TRBJ1-5, with TRBD1 matching 7 bases. With V trimmed by 2 bases and J by 6 bases, 16 bases remained unmatched. The CDR3 extends over 18 amino acids. CDR3 sequence reads: CASSLHSVGGSRSQPQHF. In nucleotides, the CDR3 is TGTGCCAGCAGTTTACATTCCGTAGGGGGCTCTCGTAGTCAGCCCCAGCATTTT.

This clonotype was recorded a few times. The chain has TRBV12-3 or TRBV12-4 and TRBJ2-3; TRBD2 aligns across 8 bases. CDR3 length: 13 amino acids. J lost 7 bases, V lost 5 bases, and 5 bases had no gene match. CDR3 sequence: CASSTGGPNTQYF. The CDR3 coding sequence is TGTGCCAGCAGTACGGGGGGGCCTAATACGCAGTATTTT.

Only a few counts were recorded for this clonotype. The V gene is TRBV6-5, the J gene TRBJ1-2; D is ambiguous. The germline V gene encodes CDR1 MNHEY and CDR2 SVGAGI. Trimming left V 5 bases short and J 2 bases short, with 18 bases between. The CDR3 spans 16 residues. CDR3 DNA sequence: TGTGCCAGCAGTGCCGCTCCTCGAGGACTGAACTATGGCTACACCTTC. Residues: CASSAAPRGLNYGYTF.

This sequence joins TRBV7-9 and TRBJ1-2; D possibly corresponds to TRBD1 (5 bases). The CDR3 has 14 residues. The germline gives CDR1 SEHNR, CDR2 FQNEAQ (reference sequence). The V end was cut by 8 bases, the J end by 4 bases, with 17 bases between. The DNA for the CDR3 is TGTGCCAGCGGCCCGGGCAGGGTGGGCTATGGCTACACCTTC. This sequence encodes CASGPGRVGYGYTF.

The genes are TRBV4-3 and TRBJ2-1, with 10 bases matching TRBD2. Germline-derived CDR1 and CDR2 are LGHNA and YSLEER. The V segment lost 0 bases and the J segment 3 bases; nucleotides outside the gene matches: 5. The length of the CDR3 is 17 residues. The DNA of the CDR3 is TGCGCCAGCAGCCAAGAACTAGCGGGATGGGACTACAATGAGCAGTTCTTC. Amino acids: CASSQELAGWDYNEQFF.

In its sample, this clonotype was seen a few times. The chain combines TRBV27 with TRBJ2-3; 8 bases line up with TRBD1. CDR1 and CDR2 (germline): MNHEY, SMNVEV (reference sequence). With V trimmed by 3 bases and J by 2 bases, 7 bases remained unmatched. The CDR3 consists of 16 residues. The CDR3 reads CASSLGTGGTTDTQYF. The CDR3 DNA is TGTGCCAGCAGTTTGGGGACAGGAGGTACCACAGATACGCAGTATTTT.